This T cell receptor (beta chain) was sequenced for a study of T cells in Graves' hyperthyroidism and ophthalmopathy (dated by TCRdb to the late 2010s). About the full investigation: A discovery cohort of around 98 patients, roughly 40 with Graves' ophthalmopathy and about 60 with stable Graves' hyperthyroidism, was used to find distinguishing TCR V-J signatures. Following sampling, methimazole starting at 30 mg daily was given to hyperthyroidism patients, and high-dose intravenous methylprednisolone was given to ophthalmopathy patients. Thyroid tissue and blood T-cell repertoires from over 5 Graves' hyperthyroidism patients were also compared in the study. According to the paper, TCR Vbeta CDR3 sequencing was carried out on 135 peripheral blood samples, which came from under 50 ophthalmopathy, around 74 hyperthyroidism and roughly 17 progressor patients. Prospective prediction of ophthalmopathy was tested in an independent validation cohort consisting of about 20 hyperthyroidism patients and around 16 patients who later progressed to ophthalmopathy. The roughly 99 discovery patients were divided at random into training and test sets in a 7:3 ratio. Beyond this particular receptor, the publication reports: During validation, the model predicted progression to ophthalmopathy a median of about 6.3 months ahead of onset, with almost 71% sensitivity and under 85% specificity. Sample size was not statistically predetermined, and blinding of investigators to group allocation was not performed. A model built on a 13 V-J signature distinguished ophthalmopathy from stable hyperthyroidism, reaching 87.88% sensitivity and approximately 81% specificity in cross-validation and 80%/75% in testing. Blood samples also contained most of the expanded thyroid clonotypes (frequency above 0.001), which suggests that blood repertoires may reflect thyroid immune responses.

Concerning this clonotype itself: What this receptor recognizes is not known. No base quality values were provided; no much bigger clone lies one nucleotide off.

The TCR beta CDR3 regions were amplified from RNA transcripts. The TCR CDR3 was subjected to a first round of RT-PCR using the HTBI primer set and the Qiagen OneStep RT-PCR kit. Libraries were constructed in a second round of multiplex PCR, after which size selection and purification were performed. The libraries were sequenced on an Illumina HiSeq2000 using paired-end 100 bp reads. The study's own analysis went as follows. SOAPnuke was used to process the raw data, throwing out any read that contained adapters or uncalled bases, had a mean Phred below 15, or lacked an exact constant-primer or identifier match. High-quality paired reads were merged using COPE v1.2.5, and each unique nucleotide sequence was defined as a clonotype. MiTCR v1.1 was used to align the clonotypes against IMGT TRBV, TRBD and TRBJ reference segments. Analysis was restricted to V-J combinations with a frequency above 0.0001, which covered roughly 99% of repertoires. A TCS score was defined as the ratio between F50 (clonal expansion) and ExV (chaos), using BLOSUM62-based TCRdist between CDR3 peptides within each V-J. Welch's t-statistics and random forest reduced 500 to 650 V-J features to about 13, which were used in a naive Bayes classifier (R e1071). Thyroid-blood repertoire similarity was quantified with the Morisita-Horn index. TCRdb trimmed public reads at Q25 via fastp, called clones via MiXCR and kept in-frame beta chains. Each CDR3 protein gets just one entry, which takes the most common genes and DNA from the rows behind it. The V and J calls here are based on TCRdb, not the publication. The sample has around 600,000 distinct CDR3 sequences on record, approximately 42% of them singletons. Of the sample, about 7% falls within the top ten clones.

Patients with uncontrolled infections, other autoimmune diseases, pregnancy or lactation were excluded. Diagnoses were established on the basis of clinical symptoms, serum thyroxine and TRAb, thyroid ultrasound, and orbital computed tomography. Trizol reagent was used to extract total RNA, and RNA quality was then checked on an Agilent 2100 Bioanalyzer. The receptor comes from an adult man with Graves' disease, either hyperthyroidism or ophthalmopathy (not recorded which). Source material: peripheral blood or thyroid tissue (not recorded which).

The base sequence is TGTGCCAGCAGCTTCCGGGGGGCGGTTGGAGAGACCCAGTACTTC. It encodes CASSFRGAVGETQYF. The receptor chain draws on TRBV7-9 and TRBJ2-5, with TRBD2 perhaps the D gene, on 7 matching bases. The germline V gene (reference sequence) supplies CDR1 SEHNR and CDR2 FQNEAQ. A distance of 15 bases separates the germline ends of V and J, which lose 3 bases and 4 bases respectively. From cysteine to phenylalanine, the CDR3 is 15 amino acids long. Only CDR3 DNA is held: 45 bases, read in frame from base 1.